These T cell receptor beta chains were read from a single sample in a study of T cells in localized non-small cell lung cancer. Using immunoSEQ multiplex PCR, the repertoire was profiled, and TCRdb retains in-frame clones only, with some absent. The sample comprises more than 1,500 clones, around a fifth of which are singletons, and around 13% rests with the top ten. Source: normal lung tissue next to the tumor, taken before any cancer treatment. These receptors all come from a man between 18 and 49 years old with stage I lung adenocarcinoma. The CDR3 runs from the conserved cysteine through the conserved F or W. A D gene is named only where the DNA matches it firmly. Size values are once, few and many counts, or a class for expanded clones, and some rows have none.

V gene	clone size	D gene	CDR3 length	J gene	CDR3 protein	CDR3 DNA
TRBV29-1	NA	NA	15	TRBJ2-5	CSVPKGRNLQETQYF	TGCAGCGTTCCAAAGGGACGGAACCTCCAAGAGACCCAGTACTTC
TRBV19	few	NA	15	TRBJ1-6	CASSIAVHGDSPLHF	TGTGCCAGTAGTATAGCGGTACACGGCGATTCACCCCTCCACTTT
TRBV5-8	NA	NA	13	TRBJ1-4	CASSLGPLEKLFF	TGTGCCAGCAGCCTCGGCCCACTTGAAAAACTGTTTTTT
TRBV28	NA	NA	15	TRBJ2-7	CASSFSGISSYEQYF	TGTGCCAGCAGTTTCTCAGGTATCTCCTCCTACGAGCAGTACTTC
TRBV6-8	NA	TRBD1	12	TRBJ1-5	CAGRTGRQPQHF	TGTGCCGGGAGGACAGGGCGTCAGCCCCAGCATTTT
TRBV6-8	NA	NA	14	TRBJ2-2	CASSDSIGAGELFF	TGTGCCAGCAGTGACTCGATTGGGGCCGGGGAGCTGTTTTTT
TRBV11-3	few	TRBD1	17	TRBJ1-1	CASSLKPGQGKNTEAFF	TGTGCCAGCAGCTTAAAACCGGGACAGGGGAAGAACACTGAAGCTTTCTTT
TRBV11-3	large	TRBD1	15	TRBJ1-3	CASSSRGYSGNTIYF	TGTGCCAGCAGCTCCAGGGGGTACTCTGGAAACACCATATATTTT
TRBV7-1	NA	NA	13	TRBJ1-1	CASSLVGDTEAFF	TGTGCCAGCAGCTTAGTAGGGGACACTGAAGCTTTCTTT
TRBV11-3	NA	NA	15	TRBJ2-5	CASSFRRLGGETQYF	TGTGCCAGCAGCTTTCGCCGCTTGGGAGGAGAGACCCAGTACTTC
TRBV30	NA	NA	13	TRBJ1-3	CAWNFGSGNTIYF	TGTGCCTGGAATTTCGGCTCTGGAAACACCATATATTTT
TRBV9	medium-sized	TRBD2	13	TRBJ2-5	CASSDLAGETQYF	TGTGCCAGCAGTGATCTAGCGGGGGAGACCCAGTACTTC
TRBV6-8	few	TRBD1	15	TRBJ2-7	CASAVDGTGADEQYF	TGTGCCAGCGCTGTAGATGGGACAGGGGCCGACGAGCAGTACTTC
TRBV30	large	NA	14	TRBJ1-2	CAWDLGIGQDGYTF	TGTGCCTGGGACCTTGGGATCGGCCAGGATGGCTACACCTTC
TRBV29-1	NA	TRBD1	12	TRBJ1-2	CSVDRQGGGYTF	TGCAGCGTTGATCGGCAGGGGGGTGGCTACACCTTC
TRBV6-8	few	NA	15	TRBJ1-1	CASSSTRPLNTEAFF	TGTGCCAGCAGTTCCACCAGACCCCTCAACACTGAAGCTTTCTTT
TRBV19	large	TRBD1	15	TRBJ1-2	CASSSQGVNVYGYTF	TGTGCCAGTAGTTCCCAGGGGGTGAATGTTTATGGCTACACCTTC
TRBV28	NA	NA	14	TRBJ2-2	CASGPGGNTGELFF	TGTGCCAGCGGGCCCGGGGGGAACACCGGGGAGCTGTTTTTT
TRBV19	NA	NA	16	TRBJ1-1	CASSIEPQGRKSEAFF	TGTGCCAGTAGTATAGAACCACAGGGAAGGAAGAGTGAAGCTTTCTTT
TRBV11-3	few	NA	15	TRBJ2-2	CASSPPGGVDGELFF	TGTGCCAGCAGCCCCCCAGGGGGGGTGGACGGGGAGCTGTTTTTT
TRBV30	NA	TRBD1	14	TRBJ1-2	CAWRGQTGSGGYTF	TGTGCCTGGAGGGGACAGACAGGCAGTGGGGGCTACACCTTC
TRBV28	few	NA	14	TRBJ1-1	CASSLTGFSTEAFF	TGTGCCAGCAGTTTAACAGGTTTTAGCACTGAAGCTTTCTTT